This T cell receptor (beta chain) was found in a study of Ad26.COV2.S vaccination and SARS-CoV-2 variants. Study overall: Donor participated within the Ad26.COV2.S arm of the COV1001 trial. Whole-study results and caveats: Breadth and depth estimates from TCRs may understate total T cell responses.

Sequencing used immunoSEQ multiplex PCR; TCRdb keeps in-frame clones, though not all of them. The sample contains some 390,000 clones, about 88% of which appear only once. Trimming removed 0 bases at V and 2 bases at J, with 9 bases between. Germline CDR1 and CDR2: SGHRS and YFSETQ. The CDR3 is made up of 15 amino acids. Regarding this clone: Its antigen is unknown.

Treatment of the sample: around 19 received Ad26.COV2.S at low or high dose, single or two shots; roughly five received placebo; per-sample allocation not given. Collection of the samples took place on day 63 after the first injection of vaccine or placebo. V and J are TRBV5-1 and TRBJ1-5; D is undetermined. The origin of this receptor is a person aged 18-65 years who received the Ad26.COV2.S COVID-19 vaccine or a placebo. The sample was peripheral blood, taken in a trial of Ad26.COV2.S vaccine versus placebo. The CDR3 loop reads CASSLGLEGNQPQHF. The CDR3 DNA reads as TGCGCCAGCAGCTTGGGACTGGAAGGCAATCAGCCCCAGCATTTT.